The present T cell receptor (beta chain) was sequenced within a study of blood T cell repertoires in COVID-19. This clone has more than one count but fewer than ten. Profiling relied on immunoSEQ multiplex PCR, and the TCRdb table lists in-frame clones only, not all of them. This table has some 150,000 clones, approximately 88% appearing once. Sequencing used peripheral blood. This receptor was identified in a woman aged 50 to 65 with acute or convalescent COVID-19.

In DNA, the CDR3 is TGCGCCAGCAGTAATTACAGGGGGAACACTGAAGCTTTCTTT. Its protein is CASSNYRGNTEAFF. The chain has TRBV10-1 and TRBJ1-1; 7 nucleotides agree with TRBD1. Germline CDR1 reads WNHNN; CDR2 reads SYGVQD (reference sequence). The CDR3 spans 14 residues. V lost 5 bases to trimming and J lost 1 base; unmatched junction nucleotides: 4.